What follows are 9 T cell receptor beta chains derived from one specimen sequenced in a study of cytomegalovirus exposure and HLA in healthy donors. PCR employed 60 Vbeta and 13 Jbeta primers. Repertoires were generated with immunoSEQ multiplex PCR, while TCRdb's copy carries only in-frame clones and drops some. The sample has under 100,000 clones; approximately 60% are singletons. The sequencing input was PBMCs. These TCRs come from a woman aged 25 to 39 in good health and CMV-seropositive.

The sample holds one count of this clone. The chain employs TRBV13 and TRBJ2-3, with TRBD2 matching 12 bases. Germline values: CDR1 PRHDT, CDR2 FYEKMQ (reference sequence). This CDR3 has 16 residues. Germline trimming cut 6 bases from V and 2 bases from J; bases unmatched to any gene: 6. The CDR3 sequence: CASRRTSGAYTDTQYF. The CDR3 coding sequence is TGTGCCAGCAGGAGGACTAGCGGGGCCTACACAGATACGCAGTATTTT. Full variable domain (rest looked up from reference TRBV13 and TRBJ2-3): AAGVIQSPRHLIKEKRETATLKCYPIPRHDTVYWYQQGPGQDPQFLISFYEKMQSDKGSIPDRFSAQQFSDYHSELNMSSLELGDSALYFCASRRTSGAYTDTQYFGPGTRLTVL.

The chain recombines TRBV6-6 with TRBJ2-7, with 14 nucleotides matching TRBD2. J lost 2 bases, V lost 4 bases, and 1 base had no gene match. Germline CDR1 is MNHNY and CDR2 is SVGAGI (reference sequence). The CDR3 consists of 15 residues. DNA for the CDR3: TGTGCCAGCAGTTCGGGACTAGCGGGGGCCTACGAGCAGTACTTC. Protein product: CASSSGLAGAYEQYF.

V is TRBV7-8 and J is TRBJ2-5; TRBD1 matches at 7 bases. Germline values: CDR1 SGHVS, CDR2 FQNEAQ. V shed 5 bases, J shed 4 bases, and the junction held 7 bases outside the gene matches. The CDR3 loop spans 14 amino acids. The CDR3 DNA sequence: TGTGCCAGCAGCAAGGGACAGCAACGAGAGACCCAGTACTTC. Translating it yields CASSKGQQRETQYF.

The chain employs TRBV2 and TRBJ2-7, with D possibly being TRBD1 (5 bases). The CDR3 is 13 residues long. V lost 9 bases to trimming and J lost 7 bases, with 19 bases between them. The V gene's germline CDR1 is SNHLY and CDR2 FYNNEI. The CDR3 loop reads CARSTGTLGEQYF. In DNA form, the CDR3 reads TGTGCCAGGTCTACAGGTACCTTAGGGGAGCAGTACTTC.

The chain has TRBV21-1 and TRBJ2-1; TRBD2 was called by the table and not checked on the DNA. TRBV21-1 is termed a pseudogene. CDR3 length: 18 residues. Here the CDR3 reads CASEEVNSRRGSYNEQFF. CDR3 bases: TGTGCCAGCGAGGAGGTAAATAGCCGGCGGGGCTCCTACAATGAGCAGTTCTTC.

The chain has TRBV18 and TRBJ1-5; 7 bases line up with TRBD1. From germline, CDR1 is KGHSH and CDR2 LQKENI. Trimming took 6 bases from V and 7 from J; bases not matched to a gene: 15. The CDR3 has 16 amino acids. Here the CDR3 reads CASSPFDREAGQPQHF. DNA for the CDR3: TGTGCCAGCTCGCCTTTTGACAGGGAGGCTGGACAGCCCCAGCATTTT.

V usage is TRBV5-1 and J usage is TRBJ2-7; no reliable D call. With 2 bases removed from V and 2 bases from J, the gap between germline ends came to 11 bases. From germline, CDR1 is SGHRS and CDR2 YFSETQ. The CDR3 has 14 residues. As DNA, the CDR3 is TGCGCCAGCAGCTTCGTTGCAGACACCTACGAGCAGTACTTC. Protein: CASSFVADTYEQYF.

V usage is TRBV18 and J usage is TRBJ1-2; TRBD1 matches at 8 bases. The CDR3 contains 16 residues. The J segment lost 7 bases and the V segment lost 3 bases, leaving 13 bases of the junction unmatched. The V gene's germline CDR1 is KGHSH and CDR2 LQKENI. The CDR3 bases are TGTGCCAGCTCACCTTCGACAGGGGTGGTTGGCACTGGCTACACCTTC. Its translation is CASSPSTGVVGTGYTF.

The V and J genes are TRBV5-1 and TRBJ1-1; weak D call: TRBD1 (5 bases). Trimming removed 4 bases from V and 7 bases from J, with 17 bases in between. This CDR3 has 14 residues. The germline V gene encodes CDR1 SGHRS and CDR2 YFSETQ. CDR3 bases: TGCGCCAGCAGCCCAGTAGGAGACAGAAATGAAGCTTTCTTT. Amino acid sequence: CASSPVGDRNEAFF.